This T cell receptor beta chain was found in a study of blood T cell repertoires in COVID-19. Germline trimming cut 3 bases from V and 3 bases from J; bases unmatched to any gene: 6. The CDR3 is 16 residues long. CDR1 is SGDLS, CDR2 YYNGEE, per germline. The repertoire was sequenced with immunoSEQ multiplex PCR; TCRdb's copy has only in-frame clones and lacks some. This table has under 300,000 clones, roughly 91% appearing once. This TCR was sampled from a woman aged 40 to 49 with acute COVID-19. The sequencing input was PBMCs or T cells enriched from blood (not recorded which). The chain has TRBV9 and TRBJ2-1; 10 nucleotides align to TRBD2. CDR3 loop: CASSAIAGGYYNEQFF. The CDR3 DNA reads TGTGCCAGCAGCGCAATAGCGGGGGGTTACTACAATGAGCAGTTCTTC.